Here is one TCR beta chain with its context. The antigen is not known. Researchers isolated at least 6.5 million PBMCs per sample. RNA extraction gave at least 5.5 micrograms of total RNA per sample. This specimen comes from a study of blood T cells in healthy people across ages. Through a sample-barcoded 5' primer and a J-beta primer mix, a second PCR was run for about 6 to 12 cycles. The authors tagged each cDNA molecule using a template-switch adaptor with 12 random nucleotides. TCRdb re-called the 5' RACE reads through MiXCR, storing one row per CDR3 protein. The sample lists around 790,000 distinct CDR3 sequences; around 43% were seen once. General study results and limits: Unsorted PBMCs prevented conclusive naive versus antigen-experienced comparison.

Germline values: CDR1 LGHNA, CDR2 YSLEER. This CDR3 comprises 17 residues. The V and J ends lost 1 base and 8 bases respectively, with 21 bases between them. This sequence originates from a man aged 55-75 years in good health. The rearrangement links TRBV4-3 to TRBJ2-1; D is possibly TRBD1 (6 bases). Sequenced sample: blood. In DNA, the CDR3 is TGCGCCAGCAGCCAAGTCACAGGGATTACAGGGAGAGATGAGCAGTTCTTC. It translates to CASSQVTGITGRDEQFF.